This TCR beta chain was identified during a study of T cell changes during pregnancy in multiple sclerosis. Trimming cost V 8 bases and J 5 bases, with 21 bases left between them. The germline V gene encodes CDR1 MDHEN and CDR2 SYDVKM. The CDR3 runs 15 residues. Using immunoSEQ multiplex PCR, the repertoire was profiled, and TCRdb retains in-frame clones only, with some absent. The sample has some 8,700 clones; over 70% are singletons. Material: CD8+ T cells from peripheral blood mononuclear cells, obtained in the first trimester of pregnancy. The chain is built from TRBV28 and TRBJ1-1; D is unresolved. The receptor comes from a female donor in good health, enrolled as a control in a pregnancy study. In DNA form, the CDR3 reads TGTGCCAGCTCTACCCTCGGGGTGGGAAAAACTGAAGCTTTCTTT. Its protein is CASSTLGVGKTEAFF.